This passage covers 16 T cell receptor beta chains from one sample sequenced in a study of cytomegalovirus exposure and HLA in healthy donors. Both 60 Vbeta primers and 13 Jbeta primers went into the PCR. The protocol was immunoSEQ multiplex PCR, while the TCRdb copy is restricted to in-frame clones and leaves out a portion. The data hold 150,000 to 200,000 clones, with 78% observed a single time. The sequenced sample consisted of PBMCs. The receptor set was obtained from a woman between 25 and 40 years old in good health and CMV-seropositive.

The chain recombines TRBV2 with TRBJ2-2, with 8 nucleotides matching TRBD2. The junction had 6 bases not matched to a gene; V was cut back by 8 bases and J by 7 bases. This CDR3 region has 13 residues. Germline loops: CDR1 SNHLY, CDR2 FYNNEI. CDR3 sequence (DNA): TGTGCCAGCTCGGGAGGGCCGGGCGGGGAGCTGTTTTTT. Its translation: CASSGGPGGELFF.

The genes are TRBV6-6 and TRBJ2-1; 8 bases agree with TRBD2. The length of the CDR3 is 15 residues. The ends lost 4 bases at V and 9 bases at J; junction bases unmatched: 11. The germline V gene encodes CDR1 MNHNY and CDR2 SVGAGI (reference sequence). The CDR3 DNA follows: TGTGCCAGCAGTTTCGGAGCGGGGGAGGGCGGTGAGCAGTTCTTC. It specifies CASSFGAGEGGEQFF.

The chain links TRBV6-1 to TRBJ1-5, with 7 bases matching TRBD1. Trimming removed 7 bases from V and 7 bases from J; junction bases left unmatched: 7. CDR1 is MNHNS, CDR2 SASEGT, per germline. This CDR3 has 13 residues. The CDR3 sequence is CASILTGSQPQHF. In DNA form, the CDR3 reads TGTGCCAGCATTTTGACAGGGAGCCAGCCCCAGCATTTT.

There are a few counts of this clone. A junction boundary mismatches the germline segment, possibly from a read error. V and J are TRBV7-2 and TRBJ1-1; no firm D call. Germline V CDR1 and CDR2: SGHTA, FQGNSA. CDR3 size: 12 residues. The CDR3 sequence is CASSLQVVSLYF. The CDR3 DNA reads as TGTGCCAGCAGCTTACAAGTAGTAAGCTTATATTTT.

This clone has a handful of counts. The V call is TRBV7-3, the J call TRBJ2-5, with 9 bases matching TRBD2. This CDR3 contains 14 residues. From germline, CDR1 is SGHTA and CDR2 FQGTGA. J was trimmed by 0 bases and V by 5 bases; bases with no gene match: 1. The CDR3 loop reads CASSQRGDQETQYF. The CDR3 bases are TGTGCCAGCAGCCAGCGGGGGGACCAAGAGACCCAGTACTTC.

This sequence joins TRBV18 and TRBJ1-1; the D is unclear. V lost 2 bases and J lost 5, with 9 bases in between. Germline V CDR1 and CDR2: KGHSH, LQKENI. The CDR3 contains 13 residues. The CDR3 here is CASSPKRGTEAFF. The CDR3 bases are TGTGCCAGCTCACCAAAGCGAGGGACTGAAGCTTTCTTT. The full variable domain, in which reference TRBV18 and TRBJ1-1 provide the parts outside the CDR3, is NAGVMQNPRHLVRRRGQEARLRCSPMKGHSHVYWYRQLPEEGLKFMVYLQKENIIDESGMPKERFSAEFPKEGPSILRIQQVVRGDSAAYFCASSPKRGTEAFFGQGTRLTVV.

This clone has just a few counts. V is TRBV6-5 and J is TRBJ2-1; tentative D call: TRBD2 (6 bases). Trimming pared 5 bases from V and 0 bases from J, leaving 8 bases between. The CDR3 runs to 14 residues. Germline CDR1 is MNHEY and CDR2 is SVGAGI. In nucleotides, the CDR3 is TGTGCCAGCAGTAGGACTACCTCCTACAATGAGCAGTTCTTC. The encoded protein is CASSRTTSYNEQFF.

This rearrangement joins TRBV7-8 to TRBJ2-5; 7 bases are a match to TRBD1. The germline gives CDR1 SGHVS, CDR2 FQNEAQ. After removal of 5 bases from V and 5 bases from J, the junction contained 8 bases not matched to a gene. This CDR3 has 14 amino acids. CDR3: CASSPETGRETQYF. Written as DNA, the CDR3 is TGTGCCAGCAGCCCAGAGACAGGGCGGGAGACCCAGTACTTC.

CDR3 in amino acids: CASGYREASNQPQHF. The DNA for the CDR3 is TGTGCCAGCGGCTACCGGGAGGCGAGCAATCAGCCCCAGCATTTT. The chain carries TRBV6-6 and TRBJ1-5; D gene ambiguous. Trimming took 8 bases from V and 1 from J, leaving 15 bases between them. Germline assignment: CDR1 MNHNY and CDR2 SVGAGI (reference sequence). The CDR3 is made up of 15 amino acids.

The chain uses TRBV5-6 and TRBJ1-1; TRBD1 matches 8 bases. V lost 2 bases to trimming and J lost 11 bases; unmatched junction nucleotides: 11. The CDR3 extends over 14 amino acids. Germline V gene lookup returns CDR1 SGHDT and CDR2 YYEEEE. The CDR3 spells CASSFPTGTGGAFF. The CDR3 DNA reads TGTGCCAGCAGCTTTCCTACCGGGACAGGTGGCGCTTTCTTT.

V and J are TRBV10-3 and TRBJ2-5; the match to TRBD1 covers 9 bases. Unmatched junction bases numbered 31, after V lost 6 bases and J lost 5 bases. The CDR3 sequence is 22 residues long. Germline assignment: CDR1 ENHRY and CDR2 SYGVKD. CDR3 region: CAISRSSSGASLDRGLDETQYF. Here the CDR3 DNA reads TGTGCCATCAGCCGTTCAAGTTCCGGCGCCTCTCTCGACAGGGGGTTAGATGAGACCCAGTACTTC.

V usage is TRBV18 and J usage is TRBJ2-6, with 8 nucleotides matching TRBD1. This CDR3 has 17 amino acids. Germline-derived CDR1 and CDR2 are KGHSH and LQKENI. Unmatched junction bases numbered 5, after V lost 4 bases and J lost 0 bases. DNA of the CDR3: TGTGCCAGCTCACAAACGACAGGGGACTCTGGGGCCAACGTCCTGACTTTC. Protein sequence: CASSQTTGDSGANVLTF. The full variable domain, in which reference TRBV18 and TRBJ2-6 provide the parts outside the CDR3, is NAGVMQNPRHLVRRRGQEARLRCSPMKGHSHVYWYRQLPEEGLKFMVYLQKENIIDESGMPKERFSAEFPKEGPSILRIQQVVRGDSAAYFCASSQTTGDSGANVLTFGAGSRLTVL.

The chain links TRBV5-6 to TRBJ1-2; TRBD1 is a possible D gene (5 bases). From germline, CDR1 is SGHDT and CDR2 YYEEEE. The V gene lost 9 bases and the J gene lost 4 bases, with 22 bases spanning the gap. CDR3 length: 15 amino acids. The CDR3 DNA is TGTGCCACGAGTGGGGGGGATGTAGGGATCTATGGCTACACCTTC. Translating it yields CATSGGDVGIYGYTF.

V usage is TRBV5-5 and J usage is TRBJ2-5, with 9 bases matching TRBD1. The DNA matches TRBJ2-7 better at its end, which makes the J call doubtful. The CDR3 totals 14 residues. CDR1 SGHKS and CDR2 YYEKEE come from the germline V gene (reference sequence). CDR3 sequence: CASSWDRAYYEQYF. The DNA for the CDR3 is TGTGCCAGCAGCTGGGACAGGGCCTACTACGAGCAGTACTTC.

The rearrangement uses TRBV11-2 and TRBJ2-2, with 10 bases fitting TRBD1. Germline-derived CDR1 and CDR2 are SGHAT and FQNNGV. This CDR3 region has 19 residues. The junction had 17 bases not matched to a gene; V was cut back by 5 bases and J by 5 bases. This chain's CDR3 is CASSVYFVGQGLGTGELFF. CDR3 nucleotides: TGTGCCAGCAGCGTATATTTCGTGGGACAGGGGTTGGGAACCGGGGAGCTGTTTTTT.

The CDR3 region is CASSLNRYYEQYF. The CDR3 DNA sequence: TGTGCCAGCAGCCTTAACAGGTACTACGAGCAGTACTTC. The chain couples TRBV25-1 to TRBJ2-7; weak D call: TRBD1 (5 bases). Trimming pared 6 bases from V and 3 bases from J, leaving 12 bases between. The germline gives CDR1 MGHDK, CDR2 SYGVNS. The CDR3 contains 13 residues.